This TCR beta chain was sequenced for a study of radiation and T cells in renal cell carcinoma. Study overall: Nephrectomy followed 15 Gy stereotactic body radiation by 4 weeks.

Time point defined: blood 2 weeks post-SBRT. The sample's treatment: 15 Gy SBRT to primary tumor, nephrectomy 4 weeks later. After SBRT, blood was collected at 2 and 4 weeks, plus baseline. The patient's renal cell carcinoma had clear cell pathology. This CDR3 spans 14 amino acids. V lost 0 bases and J lost 6, with 14 bases in between. CDR1 is GTSNPN and CDR2 is SVGIG in the germline V gene (reference sequence). On this clone: Its antigen is undetermined.

Findings of the study overall: Top tumor clonotypes rose in blood 2 weeks post-radiation, then contracted.

Profiled with immunoSEQ multiplex PCR; TCRdb holds only in-frame clones, not every one. Of roughly 60,000 clones in the sample, around 80% were seen once. The input for sequencing was blood, taken from a patient whose treatment included radiotherapy and nephrectomy. The chain couples TRBV30 to TRBJ1-2; maybe TRBD1 (6 bases). This clonotype was sampled from a man in his fifties or sixties with renal cell carcinoma. The CDR3 DNA reads TGTGCCTGGAGTGTAAGGTCCGGGGGCCATGGCTACACCTTC. Its translation: CAWSVRSGGHGYTF.